This T cell receptor (beta chain) was identified during a study of shared T cell receptors in the human thymus. The repertoire was sequenced with immunoSEQ multiplex PCR; TCRdb's copy has only in-frame clones and lacks some. The sample yields some 660,000 clones, around 87% seen once. This CDR3 contains 12 residues. V was pared by 11 bases and J by 10 bases, with 10 bases of the junction left unmatched. The V gene's germline CDR1 is MDHEN and CDR2 SYDVKM. These records were also assigned to another study, of human thymus T cells.

Specimen: thymocytes. This sequence was found in a boy younger than two with a congenital heart defect. V is TRBV28 and J is TRBJ2-2; TRBD1 aligns across 7 bases. The CDR3 sequence: CACKTGVPELFF. CDR3 sequence (DNA): TGTGCCTGCAAAACAGGGGTCCCGGAGCTGTTTTTT.